One and the same sample provided the 22 T cell receptor beta chains below, sequenced in a study of shared clonotypes between healthy human individuals (dated by TCRdb to between 2020 and 2021). Library generation was performed with the immunoSEQ multiplex PCR assay. The table comes from immuneACCESS by way of TCRdb, which keeps in-frame sequences with V and J called. Part of the clones is missing from these tables; in studies checked, under half for an unresolved V gene and the rest for unknown reasons. Within this sample are fewer than 600,000 clones, with around 75% of them counted one time only. The ten top clones hold 13% of the sample. Source material: PBMCs. The receptor source for this set is a woman aged 40-49 years in good health. Some clones in this sample may be carry-over from other donors' samples.

The sample holds one count of this clone. CDR3 coding DNA: TGTGCCTGGAGTAAGGGCGGGGGCTGGACCGGGGAGCTGTTTTTT. Protein product: CAWSKGGGWTGELFF. The V gene is TRBV30, the J gene TRBJ2-2, with D perhaps TRBD2 (7 bases). This CDR3 is built from 15 residues. Germline assignment: CDR1 GTSNPN and CDR2 SVGIG (reference sequence). With 2 bases removed from V and 5 bases from J, the gap between germline ends came to 15 bases.

On this clone itself: A read error may produce the germline difference seen at one junction end. V usage is TRBV29-1 and J usage is TRBJ1-1; TRBD1 aligns across 8 bases. The CDR3 has 9 residues. CDR1 is SQVTM and CDR2 is ANQGSEA in the germline V gene. The CDR3 DNA reads as TGCAGCGTGACCCAGGACAGGGTATTT. Protein: CSVTQDRVF.

J is TRBJ2-4 and V is TRBV5-6; D call uncertain. The V gene's germline CDR1 is SGHDT and CDR2 YYEEEE. The V gene lost 6 bases and the J gene lost 6 bases, with 25 bases spanning the gap. The CDR3 extends over 17 amino acids. The DNA for the CDR3 is TGTGCCAGCACCTTAAATCCCGGGCAGGTCGTCGGAAACATTCAGTACTTC. It specifies CASTLNPGQVVGNIQYF.

The chain carries TRBV28 and TRBJ1-1; D not resolved. Germline V gives CDR1 MDHEN, CDR2 SYDVKM. This CDR3 spans 11 amino acids. CDR3 residues: CATTGDTEAFF. CDR3 nucleotides: TGTGCGACCACCGGCGACACTGAAGCTTTCTTT.

The V call is TRBV6-1, the J call TRBJ2-7; TRBD2 agrees at 11 bases. Germline CDR1 and CDR2: MNHNS and SASEGT. The CDR3 length is 15 residues. With V trimmed by 2 bases and J by 6 bases, 6 bases remained unmatched. CDR3 sequence (DNA): TGTGCCAGCAGTGAAACCACTAGCGGGAGTTCCGAGCAGTACTTC. Its protein is CASSETTSGSSEQYF.

The genes are TRBV6-4 and TRBJ1-5, with a possible D match to TRBD1 (5 bases). The length of the CDR3 is 14 residues. Germline assignment: CDR1 MRHNA and CDR2 SNTAGT. V was pared by 1 base and J by 6 bases, with 10 bases between. The DNA of the CDR3 is TGTGCCAGCAGTGACTACAGGAGAGGTCAGCCCCAGCATTTT. Translating gives CASSDYRRGQPQHF.

Remarks on this clone: Since a much larger clone is just one base distant, this may be a read error. The DNA for the CDR3 is TGTGCCAGCAGCTTACTAGCGGGAGAGGAGACCCAGTACTTC. Translating it yields CASSLLAGEETQYF. The V call is TRBV5-6, the J call TRBJ2-5; TRBD2 agrees at 11 bases. V was clipped by 2 bases and J by 5 bases; unmatched bases: 2. Germline V gene sequence: CDR1 SGHDT, CDR2 YYEEEE. CDR3 size: 14 residues.

The chain is built from TRBV2 and TRBJ1-2, with 7 nucleotides matching TRBD1. The length of the CDR3 is 11 residues. Germline assignment: CDR1 SNHLY and CDR2 FYNNEI. The J segment lost 7 bases and the V segment lost 9 bases, leaving 5 bases of the junction unmatched. CDR3 loop: CASQQGVGYTF. The CDR3 DNA sequence: TGTGCCAGTCAGCAGGGGGTTGGCTACACCTTC.

For this clone: Other DNA sequences in the sample encode the same CDR3. The rearrangement links TRBV5-1 to TRBJ2-5; TRBD1 matches 7 bases. The CDR3 extends over 14 amino acids. The germline gives CDR1 SGHRS, CDR2 YFSETQ. Trimming at V came to 4 bases and at J to 1 base, leaving 4 bases not matched to a gene. In DNA, the CDR3 is TGCGCCAGCAGCGTAGGGACAGTCCAAGAGACCCAGTACTTC. Its protein product is CASSVGTVQETQYF.

J is TRBJ1-2 and V is TRBV2; D might be TRBD1 (6 bases). The germline CDR1 and CDR2 sequences are SNHLY and FYNNEI. The CDR3 runs 13 residues. V shed 6 bases and J shed 7 bases, with 15 bases lying between them. The CDR3 coding sequence is TGTGCCAGCAGCCCTGCAGGGGAGGTTGGCTACACCTTC. Translating it yields CASSPAGEVGYTF.

This clone was seen only a few times. V gene TRBV5-4 combines with J gene TRBJ2-1; 11 nucleotides align to TRBD2. V lost 4 bases, J lost 3 bases, and 15 bases stayed unmatched. Germline assignment: CDR1 SGHNT and CDR2 YYREEE (reference sequence). The CDR3 extends over 19 amino acids. The DNA of the CDR3 is TGTGCCAGCAGCCCGGCAGACGGAAGACTAGCGGGAAACTACAATGAGCAGTTCTTC. Protein: CASSPADGRLAGNYNEQFF. Full variable domain (missing parts from reference TRBV5-4 and TRBJ2-1): ETGVTQSPTHLIKTRGQQVTLRCSSQSGHNTVSWYQQALGQGPQFIFQYYREEENGRGNFPPRFSGLQFPNYSSELNVNALELDDSALYLCASSPADGRLAGNYNEQFFGPGTRLTVL.

This clone was detected once. The chain recombines TRBV7-9 with TRBJ2-7, with 7 positions matching TRBD2. Germline CDR1 is SEHNR and CDR2 is FQNEAQ (reference sequence). With 8 bases clipped from V and 3 bases from J, the junction kept 4 bases outside the gene matches. The CDR3 spans 12 residues. In DNA, the CDR3 is TGTGCCAGCGGAGCGGGACTCTACGAGCAGTACTTC. Translation: CASGAGLYEQYF. Drawing the rest from reference TRBV7-9 and TRBJ2-7, the complete variable domain is DTGVSQNPRHKITKRGQNVTFRCDPISEHNRLYWYRQTLGQGPEFLTYFQNEAQLEKSRLLSDRFSAERPKGSFSTLEIQRTEQGDSAMYLCASGAGLYEQYFGPGTRLTVT.

This clone has more than one count but fewer than ten. Additional DNA sequences in this sample encode the identical CDR3. The gene calls are TRBV5-1 and TRBJ2-1; D gene uncertain. The CDR3 runs to 13 residues. V shed 5 bases and J shed 0 bases, with 6 bases lying between them. CDR1 and CDR2 from the germline V gene are SGHRS and YFSETQ. This chain's CDR3 is CASSWDSYNEQFF. CDR3 nucleotides: TGCGCCAGCAGTTGGGACTCCTACAATGAGCAGTTCTTC.

This clone was observed once. V usage is TRBV2 and J usage is TRBJ1-4; 7 bases line up with TRBD1. Germline lookup yields CDR1 SNHLY and CDR2 FYNNEI. The trim removed 4 bases at V and 3 bases at J, leaving 5 bases unmatched. This CDR3 region has 15 residues. CDR3 coding DNA: TGTGCCAGCAGTGGAAGAGGGACAGCTAATGAAAAACTGTTTTTT. The encoded protein is CASSGRGTANEKLFF.

The chain couples TRBV2 to TRBJ1-3; TRBD1 agrees at 12 bases. Germline V gene data show CDR1 as SNHLY and CDR2 as FYNNEI. This CDR3 region has 15 residues. V shed 8 bases, J shed 9 bases, and the junction held 11 bases outside the gene matches. This CDR3 is CASLSWDRGQGTIYF. As DNA, the CDR3 is TGTGCCAGCCTCTCATGGGACAGGGGGCAGGGCACCATATATTTT.

The chain is built from TRBV2 and TRBJ2-3; the D is unclear. Per the germline V gene, CDR1 is SNHLY and CDR2 is FYNNEI. V was pared by 1 base and J by 5 bases, with 7 bases between. The CDR3 runs to 13 residues. In DNA, the CDR3 is TGTGCCAGCAGTGAAGAGGTTGGAGATACGCAGTATTTT. The encoded protein is CASSEEVGDTQYF.

This sequence joins TRBV6-4 and TRBJ2-7, with 9 nucleotides matching TRBD2. J lost 2 bases, V lost 2 bases, and 7 bases had no gene match. Per the germline V gene, CDR1 is MRHNA and CDR2 is SNTAGT. CDR3 size: 16 residues. For the CDR3, the DNA is TGTGCCAGCAGTGACCGGCTAGCGGGAAGAACCTACGAGCAGTACTTC. This gives the protein CASSDRLAGRTYEQYF.

This chain joins TRBV21-1 and TRBJ1-2. TRBV21-1 is a pseudogene. The CDR3 spans 16 residues. The chain's CDR3 is CASSKEQDLLYRGYTF. CDR3 in DNA: TGTGCCAGCAGCAAAGAGCAGGACCTCCTCTATAGAGGCTACACCTTC.

As to this clone: The same CDR3 can be traced to other DNA sequences in this sample. J is TRBJ1-1 and V is TRBV11-2; 8 nucleotides agree with TRBD1. The germline V gene encodes CDR1 SGHAT and CDR2 FQNNGV. V shed 6 bases and J 5 bases; nucleotides not matched to a gene: 5. The CDR3 has 13 amino acids. CDR3 amino acids: CASSPDRGTEAFF. As DNA, the CDR3 is TGTGCCAGCAGTCCTGACAGGGGAACTGAAGCTTTCTTT.

This clone appeared many times. Additional DNA sequences in this sample encode the identical CDR3. The genes are TRBV7-8 and TRBJ1-5, with 10 bases lining up with TRBD1. The V segment lost 2 bases and the J segment 3 bases; nucleotides outside the gene matches: 13. The CDR3 has 19 residues. Germline CDR1 reads SGHVS; CDR2 reads FQNEAQ. CDR3 residues: CASSLRELTGGFPNQPQHF. The CDR3 bases are TGTGCCAGCAGCTTAAGGGAGCTGACAGGGGGCTTCCCCAATCAGCCCCAGCATTTT.

The chain uses TRBV5-1 and TRBJ1-1; tentative D call: TRBD1 (5 bases). The CDR3 runs 16 residues. Germline assignment: CDR1 SGHRS and CDR2 YFSETQ. The V and J ends lost 1 base and 4 bases respectively, with 17 bases between them. The CDR3 DNA is TGCGCCAGCAGCTTGATTCCTAGGCAGGGCAGCACTGAAGCTTTCTTT. Its protein product is CASSLIPRQGSTEAFF.

The chain recombines TRBV5-4 with TRBJ2-5, with D possibly being TRBD2 (5 bases). The CDR3 is 14 residues long. The V gene lost 3 bases and the J gene lost 1 base, with 10 bases spanning the gap. The V gene's germline CDR1 is SGHNT and CDR2 YYREEE (reference sequence). CDR3 sequence reads: CASSSDLAQETQYF. The CDR3 DNA reads TGTGCCAGCAGCTCGGACTTGGCCCAAGAGACCCAGTACTTC. The full variable domain, completed using reference TRBV5-4 and TRBJ2-5, is ETGVTQSPTHLIKTRGQQVTLRCSSQSGHNTVSWYQQALGQGPQFIFQYYREEENGRGNFPPRFSGLQFPNYSSELNVNALELDDSALYLCASSSDLAQETQYFGPGTRLLVL.